The sequence of this T cell receptor (beta chain) was determined in a study of Ad26.COV2.S vaccination and SARS-CoV-2 variants. About the study: Each vaccinee took Ad26.COV2.S intramuscularly, once or twice 56 days apart. Study-level points and caveats: Vaccine and placebo recipients had comparable breadth of non-spike TCRs. Greater spike-specific TCR breadth was seen in vaccine recipients than in placebo recipients.

Stated treatment: around 19 received Ad26.COV2.S at low or high dose, single or two shots; 5 received placebo; per-sample allocation not given. Sample collection was performed on day 63 after the first vaccine or placebo injection. The germline gives CDR1 LNHDA, CDR2 SQIVND (reference sequence). CDR3 length: 12 amino acids. V was clipped by 7 bases and J by 1 base, with 7 bases between them. This clone was picked up a small number of times. What it binds is unknown. The method was immunoSEQ multiplex PCR; TCRdb's version includes in-frame clones alone and lacks a portion of them. The repertoire includes about 350,000 clones, less than 90% of them detected once, and about 10% sits in the top ten.

This sequence was found in a person between 18 and 59 years old who received the Ad26.COV2.S COVID-19 vaccine or a placebo. Sample: peripheral blood, taken in a trial of Ad26.COV2.S vaccine versus placebo. The chain couples TRBV19 to TRBJ1-1; D ambiguous. As DNA, the CDR3 is TGTGCCAGTAAAGACCCGAACACTGAAGCTTTCTTT. Translating gives CASKDPNTEAFF.